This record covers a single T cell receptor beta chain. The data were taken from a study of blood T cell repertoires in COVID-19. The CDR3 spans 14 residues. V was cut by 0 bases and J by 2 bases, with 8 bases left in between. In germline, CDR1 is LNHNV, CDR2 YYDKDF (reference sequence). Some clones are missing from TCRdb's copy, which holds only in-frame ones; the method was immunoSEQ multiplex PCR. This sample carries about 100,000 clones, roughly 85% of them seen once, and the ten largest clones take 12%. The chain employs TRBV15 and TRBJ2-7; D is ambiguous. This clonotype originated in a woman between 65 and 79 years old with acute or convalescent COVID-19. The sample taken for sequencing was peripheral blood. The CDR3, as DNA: TGTGCCACCAGCAGAGATAGAGAGACCTACGAGCAGTACTTC. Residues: CATSRDRETYEQYF.